This TCR beta chain was retrieved from a study of blood T cells in healthy people across ages. Whole-study findings and limits: For the donors, CMV status was unknown and possibly confounded expanded clonotype changes.

Caucasian individuals from Russia who were healthy and aged roughly 6 to 100 acted as donors. CDR1 is SNHLY, CDR2 FYNNEI, per germline. V lost 2 bases to trimming and J lost 4 bases, with 12 bases between them. The CDR3 covers 15 residues. This clonotype was counted only a few times. Its cognate antigen is unknown. The second PCR ran about 6 to 11 cycles with a sample-barcoded 5' primer and J-beta primers. Each of the samples gave a minimum of 2.5 million paired-end reads that contained CDR3. TCRdb ran MiXCR on the 5' RACE reads and lists one entry per CDR3 protein. The repertoire holds over 1,500,000 distinct CDR3 sequences, with about 50% as singletons.

This TCR was sampled from a middle-aged woman in good health. The sample consisted of blood. This chain joins TRBV2 and TRBJ2-1; unclear D gene. CDR3 bases: TGTGCCAGCAGTGAATTTGGCGCAAAATACAATGAGCAGTTCTTC. Translated: CASSEFGAKYNEQFF.